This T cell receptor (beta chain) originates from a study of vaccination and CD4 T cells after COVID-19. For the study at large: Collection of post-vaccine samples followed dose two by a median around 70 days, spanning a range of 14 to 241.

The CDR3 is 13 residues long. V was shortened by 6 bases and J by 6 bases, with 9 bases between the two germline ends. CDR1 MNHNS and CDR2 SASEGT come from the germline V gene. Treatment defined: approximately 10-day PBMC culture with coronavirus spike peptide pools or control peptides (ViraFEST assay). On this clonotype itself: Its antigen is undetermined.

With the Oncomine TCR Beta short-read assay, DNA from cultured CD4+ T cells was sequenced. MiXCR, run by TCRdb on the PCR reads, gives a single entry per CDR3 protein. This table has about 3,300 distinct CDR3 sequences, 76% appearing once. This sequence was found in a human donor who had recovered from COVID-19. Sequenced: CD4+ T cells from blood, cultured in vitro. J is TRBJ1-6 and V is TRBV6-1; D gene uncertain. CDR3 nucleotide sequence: TGTGCCAGCAGAATACAGCCTAATTCACCCCTCCACTTT. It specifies CASRIQPNSPLHF.